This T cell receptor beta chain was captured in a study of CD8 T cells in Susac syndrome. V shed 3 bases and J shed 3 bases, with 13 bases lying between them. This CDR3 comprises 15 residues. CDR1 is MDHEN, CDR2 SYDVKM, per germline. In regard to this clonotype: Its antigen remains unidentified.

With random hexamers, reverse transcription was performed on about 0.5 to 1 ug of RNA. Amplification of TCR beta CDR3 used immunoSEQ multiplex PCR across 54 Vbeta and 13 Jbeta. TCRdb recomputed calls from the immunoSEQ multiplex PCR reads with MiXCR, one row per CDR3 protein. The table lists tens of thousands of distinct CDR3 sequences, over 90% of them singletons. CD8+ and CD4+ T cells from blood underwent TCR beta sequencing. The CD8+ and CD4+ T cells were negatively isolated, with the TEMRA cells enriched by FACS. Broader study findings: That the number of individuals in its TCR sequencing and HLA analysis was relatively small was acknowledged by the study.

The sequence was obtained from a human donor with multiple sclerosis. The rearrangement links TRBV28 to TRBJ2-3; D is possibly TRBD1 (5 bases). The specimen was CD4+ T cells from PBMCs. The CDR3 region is CASSFNPGITDTQYF. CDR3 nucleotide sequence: TGTGCCAGCAGTTTTAACCCAGGGATAACAGATACGCAGTATTTT.